The sample holds a few counts of the clone carrying this TCR beta chain. The antigen remains unidentified. The data derive from a study of OX40 agonist ivuxolimab in advanced cancers. Turning to the study itself: An anti-OX40 (CD134) antibody with agonistic activity, ivuxolimab, was administered to patients.

The length of the CDR3 is 19 residues. Looked up from germline, CDR1 is SEHNR and CDR2 is FQNEAQ (reference sequence). V dropped 1 base and J dropped 0 bases, with 19 bases sitting between them. Findings of the study overall: With doses of 0.1 to 3.0 mg/kg, CD4+ and CD8+ blood T cells had undergone clonal expansion by week 6.

Clones were sequenced by immunoSEQ multiplex PCR, and TCRdb holds only the in-frame ones, with some missing. The sample has about 68,000 clones; approximately 90% are singletons. The V call is TRBV7-9, the J call TRBJ1-5; no definite D call. The sequence was obtained from an adult with an advanced solid tumor such as melanoma, head and neck, liver or kidney cancer. The specimen was CD4+ or CD8+ T cells sorted from blood, collected in a trial of the OX40 agonist ivuxolimab. CDR3 bases: TGTGCCAGCAGCTTAGTTAGGTCAGGTGACCTTCGTAGCAATCAGCCCCAGCATTTT. Translated, it gives CASSLVRSGDLRSNQPQHF.